These T cell receptor beta chains were read from a single sample in a study of blood T cell repertoires in COVID-19. The assay was immunoSEQ multiplex PCR, and TCRdb's table has in-frame clones only and misses some. The data contain approximately 72,000 clones, less than 85% of them singletons. The specimen sequenced was peripheral blood. The origin of the receptors is a woman of 80 years or more with acute or convalescent COVID-19. The CDR3 runs from the conserved cysteine through the conserved F or W. A D gene is named only where the DNA matches it firmly. Clone size is shown for a subset of rows, as once, few, many or a class of expanded clone.

>.|TRBV5-1|.|TRBJ1-6
TGCGCCAGCAGCTTGACCCAGGGGAAGGATTCACCCCTCCACTTT
CASSLTQGKDSPLHF
>.|TRBV19|.|TRBJ1-5
TGTGCCAGTAGTCTGGGTGAGGATCAGCCCCAGCATTTT
CASSLGEDQPQHF
>.|TRBV7-3|TRBD2|TRBJ2-1
TGTGCCAGCAGCTTGTCCCTCCGGCGGGAGCTCTCCGGGGCCAATGAGCAGTTCTTC
CASSLSLRRELSGANEQFF
>.|TRBV11-2|.|TRBJ2-2
TGTGCCAGCAGCTTCCGGAACACCGGGGAGCTGTTTTTT
CASSFRNTGELFF
>.|TRBV12-3/TRBV12-4|TRBD1|TRBJ1-1
TGTGCCAGCATCGTACAGGGGAGGACTGAAGCTTTCTTT
CASIVQGRTEAFF
>.|TRBV5-1|.|TRBJ1-1
TGCGCCAGCAGCTTGGGGCTTAACGCTGAAGCTTTCTTT
CASSLGLNAEAFF
>.|TRBV3-1/TRBV3-2|.|TRBJ2-7
TGTGCCAGCAGCCAAGCCGACTACTACGAGCAGTACTTC
CASSQADYYEQYF
>.|TRBV18|.|TRBJ1-1
TGTGCCAGCTCACCACGGGAGGTGTCGGCGCGAGGGGCGGGGGGCACTGAAGCTTTCTTT
CASSPREVSARGAGGTEAFF
>.|TRBV6-5|.|TRBJ1-2
TGTGCCAGCAGACGGGAGGGAGGTGGCTACACCTTC
CASRREGGGYTF
>.|TRBV19|.|TRBJ2-3
TGTGCCAGTAGTTTTACGGGAATTGCAGATACGCAGTATTTT
CASSFTGIADTQYF
>.|TRBV30|.|TRBJ2-7
TGTGCCTGGCGACAGGTTACCTACGAGCAGTACTTC
CAWRQVTYEQYF
>few|TRBV7-8|.|TRBJ1-1
TGTGCCAGCAGCTTAGCTCAGAGGCGAGGGACTGAAGCTTTCTTT
CASSLAQRRGTEAFF
>.|TRBV7-9|.|TRBJ1-2
TGTGCCAGCAGCTCCCCGGGAAGAGTCGGCTACACCTTC
CASSSPGRVGYTF
>.|TRBV24-1|TRBD2|TRBJ2-3
TGTGCCACCAGTCGATCGAGCGGGAGTGGTGCAGATACGCAGTATTTT
CATSRSSGSGADTQYF
>.|TRBV19|TRBD1|TRBJ2-2
TGTGCCAGTAGGAACCCCCGGGACAGGGGCCACGGGGAGCTGTTTTTT
CASRNPRDRGHGELFF
>.|TRBV27|.|TRBJ1-2
TGTGCCAGCAGGCCCCGGGGGGGCTCTAACTATGGCTACACCTTC
CASRPRGGSNYGYTF
>.|TRBV5-1|TRBD1|TRBJ1-2
TGCGCCAGCAGCTTGGACAGGGGGCTGAATGGCTACACCTTC
CASSLDRGLNGYTF
>.|TRBV10-2|.|TRBJ1-1
TGCGCCAGCAGTTACACAGCCAGCCGCATGAACACTGAAGCTTTCTTT
CASSYTASRMNTEAFF
>once|TRBV13|TRBD2|TRBJ2-1
TGTGCCAGCAGCTTACCATTGACTAGCGGGAGGGGGGATGAGCAGTTCTTC
CASSLPLTSGRGDEQFF
>.|TRBV7-9|TRBD1|TRBJ1-2
TGTGCCAGCAGCCCAGGAACAGGGGCTCTTAACTATGGCTACACCTTC
CASSPGTGALNYGYTF
>.|TRBV18|.|TRBJ2-1
TGTGCCAGCTCCCCTCCGGGCAGGGGCCGCTCCTACAATGAGCAGTTCTTC
CASSPPGRGRSYNEQFF
>once|TRBV15|.|TRBJ1-3
TGTGCCACCAGCAGCGTAACAGGCCTCGGAAACACCATATATTTT
CATSSVTGLGNTIYF
>.|TRBV3-1/TRBV3-2|TRBD1|TRBJ2-6
TGTGCCAGCAGCCCGGCGCCAGGGGGTAGTGGGGCCAACGTCCTGACTTTC
CASSPAPGGSGANVLTF
>.|TRBV24-1|TRBD1|TRBJ2-5
TGTGCCACCAGTGACATCGGGACAGGAAAACAAGAGACCCAGTACTTC
CATSDIGTGKQETQYF
>.|TRBV27|TRBD1|TRBJ1-3
TGTGCCAGCAGATCGGGACAGGGAGGGTACTCTGGAAACACCATATATTTT
CASRSGQGGYSGNTIYF
>.|TRBV3-1/TRBV3-2|TRBD1|TRBJ1-3
TGTGCCACCGCGGGACAGGGGGCTTTGGGAAACACCATATATTTT
CATAGQGALGNTIYF
>.|TRBV11-3|.|TRBJ1-4
TGTGCCAGCAGTCAAGGGGTTAGAGGACTGTTTTTT
CASSQGVRGLFF
>.|TRBV11-2|TRBD2|TRBJ2-1
TGTGCCAGCAGCCCGGGACTAGCGGGGGGGAGCTACAATGAGCAGTTCTTC
CASSPGLAGGSYNEQFF
>.|TRBV9|.|TRBJ2-3
TGTGCCAGCAGCCTGAGCCGTAGCACAGATACGCAGTATTTT
CASSLSRSTDTQYF
>.|TRBV3-1/TRBV3-2|TRBD2|TRBJ2-7
TGTGCCAGCAGCCAAGATTTAGGGACTAGCGGGATGGAGCAGTACTTC
CASSQDLGTSGMEQYF
>.|TRBV6-1|.|TRBJ1-6
TGTGCCAGCAGTGAAAGGGGAGGGAGGTTTCGAAATTCACCCCTCCACTTT
CASSERGGRFRNSPLHF
>.|TRBV9|TRBD2|TRBJ2-7
TGTGCCAGCAGCGTTACTAGCGGGCCCTACGAGCAGTACTTC
CASSVTSGPYEQYF
>.|TRBV9|TRBD1|TRBJ2-3
TGTGCCAGCAGCGTAGCTACAGGGGCCCCAGATACGCAGTATTTT
CASSVATGAPDTQYF
>.|TRBV2|.|TRBJ1-4
TGTGCCAGCAGTGAAAATCTGGGGGCTAAACTGTTTTTT
CASSENLGAKLFF
>.|TRBV5-1|.|TRBJ2-5
TGCGCCAGCAGCTCCCAGGAGACCCAGTACTTC
CASSSQETQYF
>.|TRBV13|.|TRBJ1-5
TGTGCCAGCAGCTTCCGGCAGGGGTTTATTGGCAATCAGCCCCAGCATTTT
CASSFRQGFIGNQPQHF
>.|TRBV9|TRBD2|TRBJ2-1
TGTGCCAGCAGCTTGAGTGGAGTGTTAGCGGGGGGGCGCAACAATGAGCAGTTCTTC
CASSLSGVLAGGRNNEQFF
>.|TRBV11-3|.|TRBJ2-3
TGTGCCAGCAGCATTGGACAGACCCCAAGCACAGATACGCAGTATTTT
CASSIGQTPSTDTQYF
>.|TRBV14|TRBD2|TRBJ2-1
TGTGCCAGCAGCCAAGGGGGGACTAGACTCAATGAGCAGTTCTTC
CASSQGGTRLNEQFF
>few|TRBV5-4|.|TRBJ2-3
TGTGCCAGCAGCACCTACTCGAAAGATACGCAGTATTTT
CASSTYSKDTQYF
>.|TRBV27|.|TRBJ1-1
TGTGCCAGCAGTTTGGGGGGGCAGCGAACTGAAGCTTTCTTT
CASSLGGQRTEAFF
>once|TRBV10-2|TRBD1|TRBJ1-2
TGCGCCAGCAGCGTTCCGGGACAGGGGATCGATGGCTACACCTTC
CASSVPGQGIDGYTF
>.|TRBV14|.|TRBJ2-7
TGCGCCAGCAGCCAAGATGCGGTAGCCGAAACCTACGAGCAGTACTTC
CASSQDAVAETYEQYF